This record looks at one T cell receptor (beta chain) sequence and its context. Its cognate antigen is unknown. The sample belongs to a study of T cell repertoires in cytomegalovirus infection. Across the study: Selection of CMV epitopes for the study included recently identified HLA-C-restricted and well-studied HLA-B-restricted ones. Indications came from public TCR beta signatures; they pointed to CMV infection and to a matching HLA type.

Study results and limitations: Identification of carriers of CMV plus the relevant HLA was achieved through cumulative public TCR beta family frequency. The ex vivo response was dominated by HLA-C-restricted CMV-specific TCR beta clonotypes.

The V end lost 1 base, the J end lost 0 bases, and 16 bases lay between the germline ends. The CDR3 totals 18 residues. Per the germline V gene, CDR1 is LNHNV and CDR2 is YYDKDF (reference sequence). Via MiXCR, TCRdb re-called the reads, giving one row per CDR3 protein. This sample has hundreds of thousands of distinct CDR3 sequences, with more than 40% found just once. The sequenced sample was cultured PBMCs, obtained from culture after CMV antigen stimulation. The receptor was derived from a human donor in good health (CMV status not recorded). Some clones in this sample may be carry-over from other donors' samples. The V and J genes are TRBV15 and TRBJ1-5; TRBD1 is a possible D gene (5 bases). The CDR3 protein is CATSRGEGRANSNQPQHF. The CDR3 DNA is TGTGCCACCAGCAGAGGGGAAGGCAGGGCAAATAGCAATCAGCCCCAGCATTTT.